The rows below give T cell receptor beta chains drawn from one sample of a study of control samples from healthy donors and cancer patients. Some clones are missing from TCRdb's copy, which holds only in-frame ones; the method was immunoSEQ multiplex PCR. The repertoire holds hundreds of thousands of clones, 80% to 95% seen once, with 5.5% to 7.5% in the top ten. Specimen: PBMCs. The source of these receptors is a man in his forties with head and neck cancer. CDR3s include the opening cysteine and the closing phenylalanine or tryptophan. Each record gives: D gene, clone size, J gene, V gene, CDR3 protein, CDR3 DNA. The D gene is left open where the match is weak. Rows give clone size only sometimes, using once, few, many, or a class for an expanded clone.

d_gene: -; abundance: -; j_gene: TRBJ2-2; v_gene: TRBV9; CDR3aa: CASSYRGPPNTGELFF; CDR3nt: TGTGCCAGCAGCTACCGGGGACCCCCGAACACCGGGGAGCTGTTTTTT
d_gene: TRBD2; abundance: once; j_gene: TRBJ2-3; v_gene: TRBV25-1; CDR3aa: CASSDAVAGGPDTQYF; CDR3nt: TGTGCCAGCAGTGACGCGGTAGCGGGGGGGCCGGATACGCAGTATTTT
d_gene: -; abundance: -; j_gene: TRBJ2-1; v_gene: TRBV30; CDR3aa: CAWSVSGDEQFF; CDR3nt: TGTGCCTGGAGTGTATCTGGGGACGAGCAGTTCTTC
d_gene: -; abundance: -; j_gene: TRBJ1-2; v_gene: TRBV19; CDR3aa: CASSIEGDGYTF; CDR3nt: TGTGCCAGTAGTATCGAGGGGGATGGCTACACCTTC
d_gene: -; abundance: -; j_gene: TRBJ2-7; v_gene: TRBV29-1; CDR3aa: CSVERGSNEQYF; CDR3nt: TGCAGCGTTGAAAGGGGCAGCAACGAGCAGTACTTC
d_gene: -; abundance: few; j_gene: TRBJ2-5; v_gene: TRBV15; CDR3aa: CATSRYQETQYF; CDR3nt: TGTGCCACCAGCAGATACCAAGAGACCCAGTACTTC
d_gene: -; abundance: -; j_gene: TRBJ2-1; v_gene: TRBV7-9; CDR3aa: CASSQRGRVSPYVLNEQFF; CDR3nt: TGTGCCAGCAGCCAGAGGGGGAGGGTCTCGCCGTACGTACTCAATGAGCAGTTCTTC
d_gene: TRBD1; abundance: -; j_gene: TRBJ2-7; v_gene: TRBV14; CDR3aa: CASSQGTGLTYEQYF; CDR3nt: TGTGCCAGCAGCCAAGGGACAGGGTTAACCTACGAGCAGTACTTC
d_gene: -; abundance: -; j_gene: TRBJ2-2; v_gene: TRBV6-5; CDR3aa: CASSNRGGVTGELFF; CDR3nt: TGTGCCAGCAGCAATAGGGGTGGTGTGACCGGGGAGCTGTTTTTT
d_gene: -; abundance: -; j_gene: TRBJ1-3; v_gene: TRBV6-5; CDR3aa: CASRPGTTGNTIYF; CDR3nt: TGTGCCAGCAGGCCCGGGACAACTGGAAACACCATATATTTT
d_gene: TRBD2; abundance: -; j_gene: TRBJ2-7; v_gene: TRBV19; CDR3aa: CASSGWGLAGPGSSYEQYF; CDR3nt: TGTGCCAGTAGTGGCTGGGGACTAGCGGGGCCAGGGAGCTCCTACGAGCAGTACTTC
d_gene: -; abundance: -; j_gene: TRBJ1-5; v_gene: TRBV9; CDR3aa: CASSVTGANQPQHF; CDR3nt: TGTGCCAGCAGCGTGACAGGCGCCAATCAGCCCCAGCATTTT
d_gene: TRBD2; abundance: -; j_gene: TRBJ2-2; v_gene: TRBV13; CDR3aa: CASSSSPLLAGPNTGELFF; CDR3nt: TGTGCCAGCAGCTCAAGCCCCCTACTAGCGGGACCGAACACCGGGGAGCTGTTTTTT
d_gene: TRBD2; abundance: -; j_gene: TRBJ2-1; v_gene: TRBV6-4; CDR3aa: CASSDGAGGYNEQFF; CDR3nt: TGTGCCAGCAGTGACGGGGCGGGGGGCTACAATGAGCAGTTCTTC
d_gene: -; abundance: -; j_gene: TRBJ2-5; v_gene: TRBV11-2; CDR3aa: CASSSHQTQYF; CDR3nt: TGTGCCAGCAGCTCCCACCAGACCCAGTACTTC
d_gene: TRBD2; abundance: -; j_gene: TRBJ2-7; v_gene: TRBV3-1/TRBV3-2; CDR3aa: CASSRSGGGYEQYF; CDR3nt: TGTGCCAGCAGCCGAAGCGGGGGTGGTTACGAGCAGTACTTC
d_gene: -; abundance: -; j_gene: TRBJ1-1; v_gene: TRBV28; CDR3aa: CASSPHGENTEAFF; CDR3nt: TGTGCCAGCAGTCCCCACGGGGAGAACACTGAAGCTTTCTTT
d_gene: -; abundance: few; j_gene: TRBJ2-4; v_gene: TRBV28; CDR3aa: CASSGGPARNIQYF; CDR3nt: TGTGCCAGCAGTGGTGGGCCCGCACGAAACATTCAGTACTTC
d_gene: -; abundance: few; j_gene: TRBJ2-2; v_gene: TRBV6-5; CDR3aa: CASSYSWTDTGELFF; CDR3nt: TGTGCCAGCAGTTACTCTTGGACAGACACCGGGGAGCTGTTTTTT
d_gene: TRBD1; abundance: -; j_gene: TRBJ2-7; v_gene: TRBV9; CDR3aa: CASSVVGTGAEQYF; CDR3nt: TGTGCCAGCAGCGTTGTTGGGACAGGGGCCGAGCAGTACTTC
d_gene: -; abundance: -; j_gene: TRBJ2-3; v_gene: TRBV5-1; CDR3aa: CASSQIQGGRADTQYF; CDR3nt: TGCGCCAGCAGCCAAATTCAGGGAGGTCGGGCAGATACGCAGTATTTT
d_gene: -; abundance: -; j_gene: TRBJ2-1; v_gene: TRBV7-9; CDR3aa: CASRLGTPQFF; CDR3nt: TGTGCCAGCAGGCTCGGGACTCCTCAGTTCTTC
d_gene: TRBD1; abundance: -; j_gene: TRBJ2-1; v_gene: TRBV7-3; CDR3aa: CASSSSGTVFSYNEQFF; CDR3nt: TGTGCCAGCAGCTCCTCCGGGACAGTCTTTTCCTACAATGAGCAGTTCTTC
d_gene: TRBD1; abundance: -; j_gene: TRBJ2-5; v_gene: TRBV5-1; CDR3aa: CASSPWRQGGSETQYF; CDR3nt: TGCGCCAGCAGCCCCTGGAGACAGGGCGGTTCGGAGACCCAGTACTTC
d_gene: -; abundance: -; j_gene: TRBJ2-2; v_gene: TRBV4-1; CDR3aa: CASSQAALGSGELFF; CDR3nt: TGCGCCAGCAGCCAAGCCGCCCTAGGGTCCGGGGAGCTGTTTTTT
d_gene: TRBD1; abundance: -; j_gene: TRBJ2-5; v_gene: TRBV24-1; CDR3aa: CATSDPAGTGLQETQYF; CDR3nt: TGTGCCACCAGTGATCCGGCCGGGACAGGGCTACAAGAGACCCAGTACTTC
d_gene: TRBD1; abundance: -; j_gene: TRBJ2-7; v_gene: TRBV7-2; CDR3aa: CASSTGDRSYEQYF; CDR3nt: TGTGCCAGCAGCACCGGGGACAGGTCCTACGAGCAGTACTTC
d_gene: -; abundance: -; j_gene: TRBJ2-3; v_gene: TRBV5-1; CDR3aa: CASSSRGSPRDTQYF; CDR3nt: TGCGCCAGCAGTTCTCGCGGGTCGCCGCGGGATACGCAGTATTTT
d_gene: TRBD1; abundance: -; j_gene: TRBJ1-6; v_gene: TRBV28; CDR3aa: CASSYAGQGISPLHF; CDR3nt: TGTGCCAGCAGTTACGCGGGACAGGGGATATCACCCCTCCACTTT
d_gene: -; abundance: -; j_gene: TRBJ2-5; v_gene: TRBV29-1; CDR3aa: CSGDSRTGAQETQYF; CDR3nt: TGCAGCGGGGATTCTCGGACGGGGGCACAAGAGACCCAGTACTTC
d_gene: -; abundance: -; j_gene: TRBJ1-1; v_gene: TRBV9; CDR3aa: CASSVGDTEAFF; CDR3nt: TGTGCCAGCAGCGTCGGTGACACTGAAGCTTTCTTT
d_gene: TRBD2; abundance: -; j_gene: TRBJ2-5; v_gene: TRBV7-9; CDR3aa: CASSPRAGGGETQYF; CDR3nt: TGTGCCAGCAGCCCCCGGGCGGGGGGGGGAGAGACCCAGTACTTC
d_gene: -; abundance: -; j_gene: TRBJ2-2; v_gene: TRBV12-3/TRBV12-4; CDR3aa: CASSLLGFGELFF; CDR3nt: TGTGCCAGCAGTTTACTGGGGTTCGGGGAGCTGTTTTTT
d_gene: TRBD1; abundance: -; j_gene: TRBJ1-2; v_gene: TRBV30; CDR3aa: CAWSVGGQGYGYTF; CDR3nt: TGTGCCTGGAGTGTTGGGGGACAGGGGTATGGCTACACCTTC
d_gene: TRBD2; abundance: -; j_gene: TRBJ2-2; v_gene: TRBV6-2/TRBV6-3; CDR3aa: CTSSYGELAGALDGELFF; CDR3nt: TGTACCAGCAGTTACGGGGAACTAGCGGGGGCCCTCGACGGGGAGCTGTTTTTT
d_gene: -; abundance: -; j_gene: TRBJ1-3; v_gene: TRBV5-6; CDR3aa: CASNFEGLSGNTIYF; CDR3nt: TGTGCCAGCAATTTTGAAGGTCTCTCTGGAAACACCATATATTTT
d_gene: -; abundance: -; j_gene: TRBJ2-1; v_gene: TRBV7-2; CDR3aa: CASSLAGGTYNEQFF; CDR3nt: TGTGCCAGCAGCTTAGCGGGGGGTACCTACAATGAGCAGTTCTTC
d_gene: TRBD2; abundance: -; j_gene: TRBJ2-1; v_gene: TRBV27; CDR3aa: CASSQGTSGRANEQFF; CDR3nt: TGTGCCAGCAGTCAGGGGACTAGCGGGAGGGCAAATGAGCAGTTCTTC
d_gene: -; abundance: -; j_gene: TRBJ1-1; v_gene: TRBV30; CDR3aa: CAWSGGRTNTEAFF; CDR3nt: TGTGCCTGGAGTGGGGGCAGAACGAACACTGAAGCTTTCTTT
d_gene: -; abundance: once; j_gene: TRBJ2-5; v_gene: TRBV4-2; CDR3aa: CASSQDRRRETQYF; CDR3nt: TGTGCCAGCAGCCAAGATCGGAGAAGAGAGACCCAGTACTTC
d_gene: -; abundance: -; j_gene: TRBJ1-1; v_gene: TRBV6-2/TRBV6-3; CDR3aa: CASSYSIVGGTEAFF; CDR3nt: TGTGCCAGCAGTTACTCGATTGTGGGGGGCACTGAAGCTTTCTTT
d_gene: -; abundance: -; j_gene: TRBJ2-7; v_gene: TRBV28; CDR3aa: CASHRPGQFYEQYF; CDR3nt: TGTGCCAGCCACCGCCCGGGACAATTCTACGAGCAGTACTTC
d_gene: TRBD2; abundance: -; j_gene: TRBJ2-3; v_gene: TRBV30; CDR3aa: CAWSRGGLDTQYF; CDR3nt: TGTGCCTGGAGCCGGGGGGGGTTGGATACGCAGTATTTT
d_gene: TRBD2; abundance: -; j_gene: TRBJ2-3; v_gene: TRBV6-6; CDR3aa: CASSRGTSGYGDTQYF; CDR3nt: TGTGCCAGCAGTAGAGGGACTAGCGGATATGGAGATACGCAGTATTTT
d_gene: -; abundance: -; j_gene: TRBJ2-7; v_gene: TRBV9; CDR3aa: CASSATSPYEQYF; CDR3nt: TGTGCCAGCAGCGCGACAAGTCCCTACGAGCAGTACTTC
d_gene: -; abundance: -; j_gene: TRBJ2-1; v_gene: TRBV29-1; CDR3aa: CSVGSRGVVVDEQFF; CDR3nt: TGCAGCGTGGGCAGCCGGGGTGTGGTTGTAGATGAGCAGTTCTTC
d_gene: -; abundance: -; j_gene: TRBJ1-1; v_gene: TRBV18; CDR3aa: CASSPTGHEAFF; CDR3nt: TGTGCCAGCTCACCGACAGGACATGAAGCTTTCTTT
d_gene: TRBD2; abundance: -; j_gene: TRBJ2-3; v_gene: TRBV28; CDR3aa: CASSPRSSGGAGTQYF; CDR3nt: TGTGCCAGCAGTCCCCGTTCTAGCGGGGGGGCGGGTACGCAGTATTTT
d_gene: TRBD1; abundance: -; j_gene: TRBJ1-4; v_gene: TRBV27; CDR3aa: CASSGQGVGEKLFF; CDR3nt: TGTGCCAGCAGTGGACAGGGGGTCGGTGAAAAACTGTTTTTT
d_gene: -; abundance: -; j_gene: TRBJ1-6; v_gene: TRBV10-2; CDR3aa: CASSVEGAGSPLHF; CDR3nt: TGCGCCAGCAGTGTAGAGGGCGCCGGTTCACCCCTCCACTTT
d_gene: -; abundance: -; j_gene: TRBJ1-5; v_gene: TRBV29-1; CDR3aa: CSVPWAEYSNQPQHF; CDR3nt: TGCAGCGTTCCCTGGGCAGAATATAGCAATCAGCCCCAGCATTTT
d_gene: -; abundance: -; j_gene: TRBJ2-7; v_gene: TRBV4-1; CDR3aa: CASSQGDHLGEQYF; CDR3nt: TGCGCCAGCAGCCAAGGGGACCACCTTGGGGAGCAGTACTTC